What follows are 29 T cell receptor beta chains derived from one specimen sequenced in a study of OX40 agonist ivuxolimab in advanced cancers. Profiling relied on immunoSEQ multiplex PCR, and the TCRdb table lists in-frame clones only, not all of them. The sample records fewer than 75,000 clones, roughly 89% being singletons. The material sequenced was CD4+ or CD8+ T cells sorted from blood, taken in a trial of the OX40 agonist ivuxolimab. The source of these receptors is an adult with an advanced solid tumor such as melanoma, head and neck, liver or kidney cancer.

This sequence joins TRBV5-4 and TRBJ1-5, with TRBD1 matching 8 bases. The CDR3 has 14 residues. V lost 4 bases, J lost 3 bases, and 3 bases stayed unmatched. Germline CDR1 SGHNT, CDR2 YYREEE (reference sequence). The CDR3 nucleotides read TGTGCCAGCAGCCAACAGGGGGTCAATCAGCCCCAGCATTTT. Its translation is CASSQQGVNQPQHF.

The gene calls are TRBV5-4 and TRBJ2-7, with unresolved D. Germline V gene sequence: CDR1 SGHNT, CDR2 YYREEE (reference sequence). V dropped 4 bases and J dropped 0 bases, with 8 bases sitting between them. The length of the CDR3 is 13 residues. The CDR3: CASSETSSYEQYF. The DNA for the CDR3 is TGTGCCAGCAGCGAGACGAGCTCCTACGAGCAGTACTTC. Complete variable domain (other parts from reference TRBV5-4 and TRBJ2-7): ETGVTQSPTHLIKTRGQQVTLRCSSQSGHNTVSWYQQALGQGPQFIFQYYREEENGRGNFPPRFSGLQFPNYSSELNVNALELDDSALYLCASSETSSYEQYFGPGTRLTVT.

The rearrangement uses TRBV7-9 and TRBJ2-7; D may be TRBD1 (5 bases). V lost 4 bases and J lost 0, with 7 bases in between. This CDR3 is 13 amino acids long. Germline V gene data show CDR1 as SEHNR and CDR2 as FQNEAQ (reference sequence). DNA for the CDR3: TGTGCCAGCAGCTCCGACAGCTCCTACGAGCAGTACTTC. Residues: CASSSDSSYEQYF.

The rearrangement uses TRBV2 and TRBJ2-5, with TRBD1 identical over 10 bases. The tail of the sequence fits TRBJ2-7 better, so the J call may be wrong. Germline V gene data show CDR1 as SNHLY and CDR2 as FYNNEI. The CDR3 runs to 14 residues. In DNA form, the CDR3 reads TGTGCCAGCAGTGGGGGACAGGGGTCCTACGAGCAGTACTTC. Its translation: CASSGGQGSYEQYF.

The CDR3 nucleotides read TGTGCCAGGAGCAGGGGGGACTATGGCTACACCTTC. Translated, it gives CARSRGDYGYTF. The chain combines TRBV2 with TRBJ1-2, with 7 nucleotides matching TRBD1. The CDR3 is 12 amino acids. The germline gives CDR1 SNHLY, CDR2 FYNNEI. Trimming at V came to 9 bases and at J to 3 bases, leaving 4 bases not matched to a gene. Filled out from reference TRBV2 and TRBJ1-2, the complete variable domain reads EPEVTQTPSHQVTQMGQEVILRCVPISNHLYFYWYRQILGQKVEFLVSFYNNEISEKSEIFDDQFSVERPDGSNFTLKIRSTKLEDSAMYFCARSRGDYGYTFGSGTRLTVV.

The CDR3 sequence is CASSLRTGNQPQHF. DNA of the CDR3: TGTGCCAGCAGTTTACGGACAGGGAATCAGCCCCAGCATTTT. The rearrangement uses TRBV7-8 and TRBJ1-5; 8 nucleotides agree with TRBD1. CDR1 is SGHVS and CDR2 is FQNEAQ in the germline V gene. The CDR3 runs 14 residues. J lost 4 bases, V lost 6 bases, and 5 bases had no gene match.

The rearrangement joins TRBV4-1 to TRBJ2-3, with 7 bases identical to TRBD2. Per germline, CDR1 MGHRA and CDR2 YSYEKL. The CDR3 contains 18 residues. With V trimmed by 4 bases and J by 2 bases, 15 bases remained unmatched. CDR3 loop: CASSLRQTTSDATDTQYF. In DNA, the CDR3 is TGCGCCAGCAGCCTCAGGCAAACAACTAGCGATGCCACAGATACGCAGTATTTT.

The chain links TRBV10-1 to TRBJ2-5; 7 bases are shared with TRBD2. With V trimmed by 0 bases and J by 1 base, 2 bases remained unmatched. The CDR3 loop spans 15 amino acids. Looked up from germline, CDR1 is WNHNN and CDR2 is SYGVQD (reference sequence). In nucleotides, the CDR3 is TGCGCCAGCAGTGAGTCGAGCGGGGCCCAAGAGACCCAGTACTTC. Protein sequence: CASSESSGAQETQYF.

The rearrangement uses TRBV9 and TRBJ2-1, with 9 bases lining up with TRBD1. Germline V gene lookup returns CDR1 SGDLS and CDR2 YYNGEE. The CDR3 spans 15 residues. V gave up 2 bases and J gave up 6 bases; unmatched junction bases: 6. Here the CDR3 DNA reads TGTGCCAGCAGCGTCTCCGGGACAGGGATCAATGAGCAGTTCTTC. This codes for CASSVSGTGINEQFF.

The chain recombines TRBV7-8 with TRBJ1-4; 9 bases fit TRBD1. J lost 3 bases, V lost 2 bases, and 13 bases had no gene match. The CDR3 loop spans 19 amino acids. Looked up from germline, CDR1 is SGHVS and CDR2 is FQNEAQ. The CDR3 nucleotides are TGTGCCAGCAGCTTACGATCAGGACAGGGGAAAGGAGCTAATGAAAAACTGTTTTTT. Its translation: CASSLRSGQGKGANEKLFF.

The V and J genes are TRBV6-1 and TRBJ2-7; possibly TRBD1 or TRBD2 for D (5 bases each). The V end lost 3 bases, the J end lost 3 bases, and 15 bases lay between the germline ends. In germline, CDR1 is MNHNS, CDR2 SASEGT. This CDR3 comprises 15 residues. The CDR3 reads CASSDQAGSNYEQYF. The CDR3, as DNA: TGTGCCAGCAGTGATCAGGCAGGGAGCAACTACGAGCAGTACTTC.

This clone was detected only once. The genes are TRBV4-1 and TRBJ2-3; 10 nucleotides line up with TRBD2. CDR1 and CDR2 from the germline V gene are MGHRA and YSYEKL. The CDR3 spans 17 residues. J lost 4 bases, V lost 1 base, and 8 bases had no gene match. The CDR3 bases are TGCGCCAGCAGCCAAGTTTGGAGCGGGGGGGGTGCAGATACGCAGTATTTT. It specifies CASSQVWSGGGADTQYF.

The CDR3 DNA reads as TGTGCCAGTAAGAACGTCGGGACTAGCGGGAGGGCCAACGTCCTGACTTTC. The encoded protein is CASKNVGTSGRANVLTF. The genes are TRBV19 and TRBJ2-6, with 13 positions matching TRBD2. CDR3 size: 17 residues. Germline CDR1 reads LNHDA; CDR2 reads SQIVND (reference sequence). The junction had 8 bases not matched to a gene; V was cut back by 7 bases and J by 5 bases. Complete variable domain (other parts from reference TRBV19 and TRBJ2-6): DGGITQSPKYLFRKEGQNVTLSCEQNLNHDAMYWYRQDPGQGLRLIYYSQIVNDFQKGDIAEGYSVSREKKESFPLTVTSAQKNPTAFYLCASKNVGTSGRANVLTFGAGSRLTVL.

This clone came up a few times. The chain recombines TRBV9 with TRBJ2-1, with a possible D match to TRBD2 (6 bases). The CDR3 contains 16 residues. The germline gives CDR1 SGDLS, CDR2 YYNGEE. The ends were cut back, 3 bases at V and 7 bases at J, with 20 bases in the middle. The CDR3 is CASSGGMAGPRNEQFF. The CDR3 DNA sequence: TGTGCCAGCAGCGGAGGGATGGCGGGGCCGAGGAATGAGCAGTTCTTC.

The chain carries TRBV11-2 and TRBJ2-5; TRBD1 aligns across 8 bases. CDR1 is SGHAT and CDR2 is FQNNGV in the germline V gene. The CDR3 loop spans 16 amino acids. The J segment lost 4 bases and the V segment lost 2 bases, leaving 9 bases of the junction unmatched. CDR3: CASSLLPGQAGETQYF. In DNA form, the CDR3 reads TGTGCCAGCAGCTTATTACCGGGACAGGCGGGAGAGACCCAGTACTTC. Using reference TRBV11-2 and TRBJ2-5 for the parts outside the CDR3, the full variable domain is EAGVAQSPRYKIIEKRQSVAFWCNPISGHATLYWYQQILGQGPKLLIQFQNNGVVDDSQLPKDRFSAERLKGVDSTLKIQPAKLEDSAVYLCASSLLPGQAGETQYFGPGTRLLVL.

This clone was counted a few times. The J gene is TRBJ2-5, the V gene TRBV5-4; D perhaps matches TRBD1 (8 bases). The CDR3 is made up of 16 amino acids. CDR1 and CDR2 (germline): SGHNT, YYREEE (reference sequence). Trimming stripped 1 base from V and 5 bases from J, with 18 bases between. CDR3 residues: CASSLKQGGSGETQYF. The CDR3 DNA is TGTGCCAGCAGCTTGAAACAGGGGGGGTCCGGGGAGACCCAGTACTTC.

The chain combines TRBV28 with TRBJ2-7; D is unclear. This CDR3 comprises 10 residues. Trimming stripped 5 bases from V and 3 bases from J, with 2 bases between. From germline, CDR1 is MDHEN and CDR2 SYDVKM. In nucleotides, the CDR3 is TGTGCCAGCAGTGTCTACGAGCAGTACTTC. The encoded protein is CASSVYEQYF.

This chain joins TRBV2 and TRBJ2-7, with TRBD2 matching 13 bases. This CDR3 has 13 residues. V was clipped by 11 bases and J by 7 bases; unmatched bases: 8. The germline V gene has CDR1 SNHLY and CDR2 FYNNEI. CDR3 DNA sequence: TGTGCCGGAACTAGCGGGAGGGCCAGAGAGCAGTACTTC. This gives the protein CAGTSGRAREQYF. The full variable domain, in which reference TRBV2 and TRBJ2-7 provide the parts outside the CDR3, is EPEVTQTPSHQVTQMGQEVILRCVPISNHLYFYWYRQILGQKVEFLVSFYNNEISEKSEIFDDQFSVERPDGSNFTLKIRSTKLEDSAMYFCAGTSGRAREQYFGPGTRLTVT.

The chain employs TRBV19 and TRBJ1-5; TRBD1 matches 7 bases. Germline V lookup: CDR1 LNHDA, CDR2 SQIVND (reference sequence). The CDR3 runs to 16 residues. V trimming: 3 bases; J trimming: 4 bases; junction bases outside the gene matches: 9. The CDR3 region has the DNA TGTGCCAGTAGTATCAGTATAAGCAGGGGGAATCAGCCCCAGCATTTT. Protein product: CASSISISRGNQPQHF.

The chain recombines TRBV27 with TRBJ2-2; D is uncertain. Germline V gene data show CDR1 as MNHEY and CDR2 as SMNVEV (reference sequence). Trimming left V 4 bases short and J 1 base short, with 7 bases between. The CDR3 runs to 14 residues. CDR3 nucleotides: TGTGCCAGCAGTTCGCTCCAGAACACCGGGGAGCTGTTTTTT. Protein: CASSSLQNTGELFF.

The chain uses TRBV11-3 and TRBJ1-1; TRBD1 matches 8 bases. V was pared by 0 bases and J by 5 bases, with 2 bases of the junction left unmatched. The CDR3 totals 14 residues. Germline assignment: CDR1 SGHNT and CDR2 YENEEA. The chain's CDR3 is CASSLETGETEAFF. CDR3 DNA: TGTGCCAGCAGCTTAGAGACAGGGGAAACTGAAGCTTTCTTT. The whole variable domain, filled in from reference TRBV11-3 and TRBJ1-1, reads EAGVVQSPRYKIIEKKQPVAFWCNPISGHNTLYWYLQNLGQGPELLIRYENEEAVDDSQLPKDRFSAERLKGVDSTLKIQPAELGDSAVYLCASSLETGETEAFFGQGTRLTVV.

The chain combines TRBV5-6 with TRBJ2-7; D is perhaps TRBD1 (6 bases). Between the trimmed V and J ends, which lost 2 bases and 2 bases, there was a span of 11 bases. The CDR3 contains 14 residues. Germline lookup yields CDR1 SGHDT and CDR2 YYEEEE. In nucleotides, the CDR3 is TGTGCCAGCAGCTTTGGCAGGGGTACCTACGAGCAGTACTTC. Translated, it gives CASSFGRGTYEQYF.

V usage is TRBV11-2 and J usage is TRBJ1-4; weak D call: TRBD1 (6 bases). CDR3 length: 13 amino acids. The germline V gene encodes CDR1 SGHAT and CDR2 FQNNGV. Trimming left V 3 bases short and J 11 bases short, with 13 bases between. The CDR3 coding sequence is TGTGCCAGCAGCTTGTCGGACAGCTCGAAACTGTTTTTT. The encoded protein is CASSLSDSSKLFF.

The chain links TRBV6-1 to TRBJ2-7; D possibly corresponds to TRBD2 (7 bases). The germline V gene encodes CDR1 MNHNS and CDR2 SASEGT. The CDR3 covers 15 residues. V dropped 4 bases and J dropped 4 bases, with 17 bases sitting between them. CDR3 sequence reads: CASSGSRGAKYEQYF. The CDR3 region has the DNA TGTGCCAGCAGTGGCAGTCGGGGGGCGAAGTACGAGCAGTACTTC.

The chain links TRBV6-6 to TRBJ2-7; 10 nucleotides agree with TRBD1. With 6 bases clipped from V and 5 bases from J, the junction kept 10 bases outside the gene matches. This CDR3 region has 15 residues. Germline CDR1 MNHNY, CDR2 SVGAGI (reference sequence). Here the CDR3 reads CASRKGQGIGNEQYF. As DNA, the CDR3 is TGTGCCAGCAGAAAGGGACAGGGGATCGGAAACGAGCAGTACTTC.

The chain employs TRBV29-1 and TRBJ2-3; D assignment may be TRBD1 or TRBD2 (5 bases each). V shed 3 bases and J shed 5 bases, with 12 bases lying between them. CDR1 and CDR2 (germline): SQVTM, ANQGSEA. The CDR3 is 13 amino acids. CDR3 in DNA: TGCAGCGTTGATGTCGGGACGGTAGATACGCAGTATTTT. It codes for CSVDVGTVDTQYF.

The J gene is TRBJ1-2, the V gene TRBV6-6; 9 nucleotides agree with TRBD1. V was clipped by 5 bases and J by 5 bases; unmatched bases: 9. Germline V gives CDR1 MNHNY, CDR2 SVGAGI (reference sequence). The CDR3 consists of 15 residues. The CDR3 region has the DNA TGTGCCAGCAGTACTATCCCGGGACAGGGATATGGCTACACCTTC. This gives the protein CASSTIPGQGYGYTF.

The chain couples TRBV29-1 to TRBJ1-4; no clear D. Germline V gene data show CDR1 as SQVTM and CDR2 as ANQGSEA. The CDR3 length is 11 residues. The germline V and J ends were trimmed by 8 bases and 7 bases, with 11 bases remaining between them. The CDR3 region is CSYNWLEKLFF. In nucleotides, the CDR3 is TGCAGCTACAATTGGCTTGAAAAACTGTTTTTT.

The chain links TRBV7-3 to TRBJ2-1; the match to TRBD2 covers 7 bases. This CDR3 contains 14 residues. With 5 bases clipped from V and 10 bases from J, the junction kept 11 bases outside the gene matches. Germline V CDR1 and CDR2: SGHTA, FQGTGA. The CDR3 is CASSPGRGNKEQFF. In DNA, the CDR3 is TGTGCCAGCAGCCCTGGGAGGGGCAATAAAGAGCAGTTCTTC.